This T cell receptor (beta chain) was found in a study of blood T cell repertoires in COVID-19. Study overall: The study drew acute and convalescent COVID-19 samples from the United States, Italy and Spain. PBMCs, B-cell-depleted T cells, or T cells provided the cDNA or gDNA that made up the material.

As for this clone: The sample contains more than one DNA sequence encoding this CDR3.

Under the authors' procedure: Amplification of reference gene primers provided the estimated nucleated cell counts. Only in-frame clones appear in the TCRdb table, and some are missing; sequencing was by immunoSEQ multiplex PCR. For V, J and clone size, that table is used; D and trimming come from the DNA. Of 200,000 to 250,000 clones in the sample, around 80% are singletons; the top ten hold just under 20%. Germline V gene lookup returns CDR1 SGDLS and CDR2 YYNGEE. The CDR3 contains 16 residues. V shed 4 bases, J shed 4 bases, and the junction held 11 bases outside the gene matches. The sequence came from a man aged 25 to 40 with active or convalescent COVID-19. The chain carries TRBV9 and TRBJ2-7, with 10 bases fitting TRBD1. What was sequenced was peripheral blood. The CDR3, as DNA: TGTGCCAGCAGCCCCTTACCCGGGACAGGGGTTTACGAGCAGTACTTC. Amino acids: CASSPLPGTGVYEQYF.